The 21 T cell receptor beta chains reported below all come from one sample, sequenced in a study of T cells after yellow fever vaccination. TCRdb fed the 5' RACE reads into MiXCR, producing one record per CDR3 protein. The sample includes some 340,000 distinct CDR3 sequences, roughly 10% of them seen just once. Sequenced here: CD4+ T cells sorted from PBMCs, sampled 45 days after the yellow fever booster vaccination. The origin of the receptors is a man aged 18 to 35 who received the YFV17D yellow fever vaccine.

The rearrangement joins TRBV5-4 to TRBJ1-1; unclear D gene. The CDR3 covers 14 residues. V was shortened by 3 bases and J by 1 base, with 10 bases between the two germline ends. Germline V lookup: CDR1 SGHNT, CDR2 YYREEE (reference sequence). CDR3 sequence: CASSSVSGNTEAFF. CDR3 nucleotide sequence: TGTGCCAGCAGCTCTGTGAGCGGGAACACTGAAGCTTTCTTT. Variable domain in full (rest from reference TRBV5-4 and TRBJ1-1): ETGVTQSPTHLIKTRGQQVTLRCSSQSGHNTVSWYQQALGQGPQFIFQYYREEENGRGNFPPRFSGLQFPNYSSELNVNALELDDSALYLCASSSVSGNTEAFFGQGTRLTVV.

This clonotype was observed a few times. The chain carries TRBV5-6 and TRBJ1-2; TRBD1 matches 8 bases. CDR3 size: 14 residues. CDR1 is SGHDT and CDR2 is YYEEEE in the germline V gene. Trimming took 4 bases from V and 4 from J; bases not matched to a gene: 6. CDR3 DNA sequence: TGTGCCAGCAGCGCACCTACAGGGGGCTATGGCTACACCTTC. Protein: CASSAPTGGYGYTF. The full variable domain, in which reference TRBV5-6 and TRBJ1-2 provide the parts outside the CDR3, is DAGVTQSPTHLIKTRGQQVTLRCSPKSGHDTVSWYQQALGQGPQFIFQYYEEEERQRGNFPDRFSGHQFPNYSSELNVNALLLGDSALYLCASSAPTGGYGYTFGSGTRLTVV.

This clonotype has ten or more counts. This chain links TRBV2 with TRBJ1-1, with D unresolved. CDR1 SNHLY and CDR2 FYNNEI come from the germline V gene. This CDR3 spans 10 amino acids. As DNA, the CDR3 is TGTGCGAGTGGTGGCGCTGAAGCTTTCTTT. Protein sequence: CASGGAEAFF.

The chain combines TRBV24-1 with TRBJ2-2; D is unresolved. Trimming pared 9 bases from V and 1 base from J, leaving 8 bases between. The CDR3 totals 13 residues. Germline assignment: CDR1 KGHDR and CDR2 SFDVKD. As DNA, the CDR3 is TGTGCCACCGGGATGGAGAACACCGGGGAGCTGTTTTTT. It is translated as CATGMENTGELFF.

This clonotype was recorded a few times. V is TRBV4-2 and J is TRBJ1-4; 9 positions agree with TRBD1. Germline V gives CDR1 LGHNA, CDR2 YNFKEQ. Trimming removed 3 bases from V and 8 bases from J; junction bases left unmatched: 4. The CDR3 totals 14 residues. CDR3 DNA sequence: TGTGCCAGCAGCCAGGACAGGGGAAGAGAAAAACTGTTTTTT. This sequence encodes CASSQDRGREKLFF.

This clonotype was detected a few times. The chain has TRBV3-1 and TRBJ1-1; a weak D match, TRBD1 (5 bases). This CDR3 region has 14 residues. Trimming pared 0 bases from V and 10 bases from J, leaving 15 bases between. Per germline, CDR1 LGHDT and CDR2 YNNKEL (reference sequence). CDR3 residues: CASSQDRRPGRAFF. Written as DNA, the CDR3 is TGTGCCAGCAGCCAAGATCGTCGGCCAGGGAGAGCTTTCTTT.

The chain is built from TRBV11-2 and TRBJ2-5; no clear D. V was clipped by 0 bases and J by 9 bases, with 17 bases between them. The CDR3 extends over 15 amino acids. From germline, CDR1 is SGHAT and CDR2 FQNNGV. The CDR3 spells CASSLDVSPPAAQYF. The CDR3 bases are TGTGCCAGCAGCTTAGATGTTAGTCCCCCCGCAGCCCAGTACTTC. Full variable domain (remainder filled in from reference TRBV11-2 and TRBJ2-5): EAGVAQSPRYKIIEKRQSVAFWCNPISGHATLYWYQQILGQGPKLLIQFQNNGVVDDSQLPKDRFSAERLKGVDSTLKIQPAKLEDSAVYLCASSLDVSPPAAQYFGPGTRLLVL.

In this sample, this clonotype turned up a few times. This chain connects TRBV5-1 to TRBJ2-1; 9 bases align to TRBD2. CDR3 length: 15 amino acids. V lost 1 base to trimming and J lost 7 bases; unmatched junction nucleotides: 6. CDR1 is SGHRS and CDR2 is YFSETQ in the germline V gene. The CDR3 sequence: CASSLIGGGANEQFF. The CDR3 coding sequence is TGCGCCAGCAGCTTGATCGGCGGGGGGGCGAATGAGCAGTTCTTC.

This clonotype turned up a few times. The gene calls are TRBV28 and TRBJ1-1, with unresolved D. From germline, CDR1 is MDHEN and CDR2 SYDVKM. V lost 6 bases and J 1 base, leaving 12 bases between the germline ends. The CDR3 is 14 residues long. CDR3 amino acids: CASSSFIGNTEAFF. Here the CDR3 DNA reads TGTGCCAGCAGCTCATTTATTGGGAACACTGAAGCTTTCTTT.

This clonotype was seen only a few times. The V and J genes are TRBV5-1 and TRBJ2-5; no firm D call. Germline V CDR1 and CDR2: SGHRS, YFSETQ. Trimming pared 0 bases from V and 5 bases from J, leaving 14 bases between. The CDR3 loop spans 15 amino acids. DNA of the CDR3: TGCGCCAGCAGCTTGGTTCCCAGCAGTGCTGAGACCCAGTACTTC. Its translation: CASSLVPSSAETQYF.

This clonotype has a count of ten or more. The gene calls are TRBV20-1 and TRBJ1-5; 8 bases match TRBD1. The CDR3 loop spans 13 amino acids. CDR1 is DFQATT and CDR2 is SNEGSKA in the germline V gene (reference sequence). J lost 11 bases, V lost 0 bases, and 6 bases had no gene match. The CDR3: CSARDDRGQAQHF. Here the CDR3 DNA reads TGCAGTGCTAGAGATGACAGGGGTCAAGCCCAGCATTTT.

This clonotype was picked up many times. The chain recombines TRBV7-2 with TRBJ2-1; a possible D gene is TRBD1 (6 bases). V was trimmed by 1 base and J by 4 bases, leaving 11 bases between them. This CDR3 has 15 amino acids. Looked up from germline, CDR1 is SGHTA and CDR2 is FQGNSA. The CDR3 DNA reads as TGTGCCAGCAGCTTAGACAGGGCCGGTTACAATGAGCAGTTCTTC. Translating it yields CASSLDRAGYNEQFF.

The sample holds a few counts of this clonotype. The gene calls are TRBV11-3 and TRBJ1-1, with 8 positions matching TRBD1. CDR1 SGHNT and CDR2 YENEEA come from the germline V gene. CDR3 length: 13 residues. V lost 5 bases and J lost 8; bases outside the gene matches: 7. CDR3 in DNA: TGTGCCAGCAGCCACGACAGGGGAGAGGAAGCTTTCTTT. This encodes CASSHDRGEEAFF.

V gene TRBV24-1 combines with J gene TRBJ1-6; tentatively, D is TRBD1 (5 bases). Per the germline V gene, CDR1 is KGHDR and CDR2 is SFDVKD. With 3 bases removed from V and 14 bases from J, the gap between germline ends came to 16 bases. The CDR3 extends over 14 amino acids. CDR3 amino acids: CATSDTRDAATLHF. CDR3 nucleotides: TGTGCCACCAGTGATACCCGGGACGCCGCCACCCTCCACTTT.

Only a few counts were recorded for this clonotype. The chain uses TRBV5-4 and TRBJ2-3; D possibly corresponds to TRBD2 (6 bases). CDR3 length: 16 residues. Trimming took off 2 bases at V and 0 bases at J, with 13 bases between the two ends. The germline V gene has CDR1 SGHNT and CDR2 YYREEE (reference sequence). The CDR3 protein is CASSFRTISSTDTQYF. The CDR3 DNA sequence: TGTGCCAGCAGCTTTAGGACTATTTCTAGCACAGATACGCAGTATTTT.

Only a few counts were recorded for this clonotype. The chain employs TRBV7-9 and TRBJ1-1, with D maybe TRBD1 (5 bases). The V and J ends lost 5 bases and 0 bases respectively, with 13 bases between them. This CDR3 is built from 15 residues. Germline V gives CDR1 SEHNR, CDR2 FQNEAQ (reference sequence). The CDR3 DNA sequence: TGTGCCAGCAGCCAAGGGGAAACCATGAACACTGAAGCTTTCTTT. Translating gives CASSQGETMNTEAFF. The full variable domain, its missing parts supplied by reference TRBV7-9 and TRBJ1-1, is DTGVSQNPRHKITKRGQNVTFRCDPISEHNRLYWYRQTLGQGPEFLTYFQNEAQLEKSRLLSDRFSAERPKGSFSTLEIQRTEQGDSAMYLCASSQGETMNTEAFFGQGTRLTVV.

This clonotype was found a few times. The genes are TRBV12-3 or TRBV12-4 and TRBJ2-7, with a weak D call TRBD2 (7 bases). The length of the CDR3 is 15 residues. V shed 5 bases and J shed 5 bases, with 19 bases lying between them. CDR3 in DNA: TGTGCCAGCAGTGCCCGGGGGGCCCTAATCGACGAGCAGTACTTC. As protein: CASSARGALIDEQYF.

This clonotype was found many times. The V call is TRBV12-3 or TRBV12-4, the J call TRBJ1-5; D remains ambiguous. This CDR3 region has 11 residues. V was shortened by 2 bases and J by 4 bases, with 0 bases between the two germline ends. The CDR3 bases are TGTGCCAGCAGTTTAAATCAGCCCCAGCATTTT. It translates to CASSLNQPQHF.

In its sample, this clonotype was seen many times. One junction end does not reproduce the germline sequence, and a read error may be involved. The chain recombines TRBV7-8 with TRBJ2-3, with TRBD2 identical over 9 bases. CDR3 length: 14 amino acids. Germline V CDR1 and CDR2: SGHVS, FQNEAQ. The CDR3 bases are TGTGCCAGCAGCCTAGCGGGGTTGATAGATACGCAGTATTTT. This sequence encodes CASSLAGLIDTQYF.

J is TRBJ2-5 and V is TRBV12-3 or TRBV12-4; D unclear. V was pared by 5 bases and J by 4 bases, with 14 bases between. This CDR3 is 14 amino acids long. In nucleotides, the CDR3 is TGTGCCAGCAGTAACCCGGACGCCGTAGAGACCCAGTACTTC. Its translation: CASSNPDAVETQYF.

This clonotype occurred many times. The chain combines TRBV5-1 with TRBJ2-5; 8 bases are shared with TRBD1. Trimming cost V 4 bases and J 4 bases; bases outside gene matches: 6. This CDR3 contains 14 residues. Germline CDR1 and CDR2: SGHRS and YFSETQ. The CDR3 is CASSIGQGRETQYF. CDR3 bases: TGCGCCAGCAGCATCGGACAGGGCCGAGAGACCCAGTACTTC.